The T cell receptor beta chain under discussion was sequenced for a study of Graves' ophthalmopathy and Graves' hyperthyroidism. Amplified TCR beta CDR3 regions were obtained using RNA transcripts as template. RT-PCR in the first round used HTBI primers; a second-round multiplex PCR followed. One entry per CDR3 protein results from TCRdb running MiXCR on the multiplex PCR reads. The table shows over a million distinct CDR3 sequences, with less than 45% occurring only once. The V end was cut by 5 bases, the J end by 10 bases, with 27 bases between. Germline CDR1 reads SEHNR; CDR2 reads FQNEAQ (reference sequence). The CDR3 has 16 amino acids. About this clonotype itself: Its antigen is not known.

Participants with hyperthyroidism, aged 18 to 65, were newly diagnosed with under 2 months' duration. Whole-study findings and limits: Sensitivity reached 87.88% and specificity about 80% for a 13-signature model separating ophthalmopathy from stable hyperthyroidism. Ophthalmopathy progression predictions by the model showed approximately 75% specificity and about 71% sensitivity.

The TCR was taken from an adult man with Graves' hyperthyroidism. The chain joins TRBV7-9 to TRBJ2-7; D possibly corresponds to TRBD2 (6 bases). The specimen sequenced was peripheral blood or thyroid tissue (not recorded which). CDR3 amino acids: CASSQMGGPTPETQYF. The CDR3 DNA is TGTGCCAGCAGCCAGATGGGAGGACCCACCCCCGAAACCCAGTACTTC.